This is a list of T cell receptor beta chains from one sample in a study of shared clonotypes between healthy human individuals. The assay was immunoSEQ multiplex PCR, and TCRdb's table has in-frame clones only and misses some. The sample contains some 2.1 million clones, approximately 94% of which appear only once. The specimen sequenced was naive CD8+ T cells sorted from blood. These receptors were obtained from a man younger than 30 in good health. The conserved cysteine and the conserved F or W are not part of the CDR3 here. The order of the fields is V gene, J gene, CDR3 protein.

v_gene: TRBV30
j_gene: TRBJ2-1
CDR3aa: AWSEIAGLGNEQF

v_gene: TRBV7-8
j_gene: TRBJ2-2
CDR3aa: ASSVEGLAGEGWTGELF

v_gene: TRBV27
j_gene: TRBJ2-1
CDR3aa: ASSLQGYNEQF

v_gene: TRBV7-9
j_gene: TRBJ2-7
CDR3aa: ASSWGDRYYEQY

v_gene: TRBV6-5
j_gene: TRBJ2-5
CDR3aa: ASTLPGQQTQY

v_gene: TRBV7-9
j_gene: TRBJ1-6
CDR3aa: ASSHGEDNSPLH

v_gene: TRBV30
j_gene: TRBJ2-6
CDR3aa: AWRRHSGANVLT

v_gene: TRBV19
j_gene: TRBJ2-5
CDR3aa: ASSTPGETQY

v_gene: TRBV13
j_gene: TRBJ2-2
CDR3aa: ASSPYLAPGELF

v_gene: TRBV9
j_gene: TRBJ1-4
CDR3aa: ASSPTTGANEKLF

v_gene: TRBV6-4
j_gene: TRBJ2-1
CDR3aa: ASSDRGTGAGQF

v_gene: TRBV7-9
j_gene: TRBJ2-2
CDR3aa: ASSLPNTGELF

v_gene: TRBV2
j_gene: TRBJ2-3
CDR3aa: ASSSLEGLAGGPGTDTQY

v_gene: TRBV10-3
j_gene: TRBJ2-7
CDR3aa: AITPGTGPYEQY

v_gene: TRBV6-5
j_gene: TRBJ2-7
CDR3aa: ASRKTGGLDEQY

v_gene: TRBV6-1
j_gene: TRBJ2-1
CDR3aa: ASSIDRGSYNEQF

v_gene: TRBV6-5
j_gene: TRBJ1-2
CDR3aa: ASSYSSGERYYGYT

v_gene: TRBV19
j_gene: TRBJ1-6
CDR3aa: ASSPGTGSNSPLH

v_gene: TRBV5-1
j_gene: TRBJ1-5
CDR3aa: ASSLDDGQPQH

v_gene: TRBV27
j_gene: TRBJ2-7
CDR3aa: ASSKTDNPYEQY

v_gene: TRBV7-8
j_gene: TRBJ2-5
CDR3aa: ASNLGGETQY

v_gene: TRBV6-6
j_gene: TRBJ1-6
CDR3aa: ASRPDGQGLYSPLH

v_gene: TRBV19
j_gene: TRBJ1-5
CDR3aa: ASRPAGDSVDSNQPQH